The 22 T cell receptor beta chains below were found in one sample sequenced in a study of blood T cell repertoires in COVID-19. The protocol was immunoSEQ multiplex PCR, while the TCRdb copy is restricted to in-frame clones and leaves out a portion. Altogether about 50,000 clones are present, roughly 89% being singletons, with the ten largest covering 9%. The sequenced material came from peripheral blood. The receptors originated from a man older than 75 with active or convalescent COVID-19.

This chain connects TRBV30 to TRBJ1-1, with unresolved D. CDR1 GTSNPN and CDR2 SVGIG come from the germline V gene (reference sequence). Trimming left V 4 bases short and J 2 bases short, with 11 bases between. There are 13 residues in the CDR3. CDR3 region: CAWTVSDNTEAFF. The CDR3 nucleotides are TGTGCCTGGACGGTCAGCGATAACACTGAAGCTTTCTTT.

CDR3 residues: CASSLKLASGTGEQFF. DNA of the CDR3: TGTGCCAGCAGCCTTAAATTGGCTAGCGGGACAGGTGAGCAGTTCTTC. The V and J genes are TRBV6-4 and TRBJ2-1; TRBD2 might be the D (9 bases). Germline V CDR1 and CDR2: MRHNA, SNTAGT. The CDR3 consists of 16 residues. Deletions cut 6 bases from V and 9 bases from J, with 24 bases between.

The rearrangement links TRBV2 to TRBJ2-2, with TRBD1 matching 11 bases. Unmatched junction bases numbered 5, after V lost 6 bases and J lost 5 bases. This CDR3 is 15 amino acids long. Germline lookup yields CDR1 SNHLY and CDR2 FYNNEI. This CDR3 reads CASRVGTGGTGELFF. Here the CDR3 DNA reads TGTGCCAGCAGGGTAGGGACAGGGGGAACCGGGGAGCTGTTTTTT.

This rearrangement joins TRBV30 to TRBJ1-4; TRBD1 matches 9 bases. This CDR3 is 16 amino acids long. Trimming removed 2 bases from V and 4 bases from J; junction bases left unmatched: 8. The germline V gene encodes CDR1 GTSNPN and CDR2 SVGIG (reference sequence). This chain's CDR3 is CAWSKTGGTGNEKLFF. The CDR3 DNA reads TGTGCCTGGAGTAAGACAGGGGGGACCGGTAATGAAAAACTGTTTTTT.

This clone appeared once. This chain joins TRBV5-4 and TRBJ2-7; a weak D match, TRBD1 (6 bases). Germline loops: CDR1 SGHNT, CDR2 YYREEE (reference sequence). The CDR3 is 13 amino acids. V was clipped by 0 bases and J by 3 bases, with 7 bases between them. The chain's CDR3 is CASSLGTDYEQYF. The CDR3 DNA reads TGTGCCAGCAGCTTGGGGACAGACTACGAGCAGTACTTC.

The CDR3 is CATGTSGRFHEQFF. CDR3 nucleotides: TGTGCCACCGGGACTAGCGGGAGATTCCATGAGCAGTTCTTC. The chain is built from TRBV19 and TRBJ2-1, with 14 nucleotides matching TRBD2. The germline V gene has CDR1 LNHDA and CDR2 SQIVND (reference sequence). V was pared by 10 bases and J by 8 bases, with 7 bases of the junction left unmatched. This CDR3 is 14 amino acids long. The variable domain in full, completed from reference TRBV19 and TRBJ2-1, reads DGGITQSPKYLFRKEGQNVTLSCEQNLNHDAMYWYRQDPGQGLRLIYYSQIVNDFQKGDIAEGYSVSREKKESFPLTVTSAQKNPTAFYLCATGTSGRFHEQFFGPGTRLTVL.

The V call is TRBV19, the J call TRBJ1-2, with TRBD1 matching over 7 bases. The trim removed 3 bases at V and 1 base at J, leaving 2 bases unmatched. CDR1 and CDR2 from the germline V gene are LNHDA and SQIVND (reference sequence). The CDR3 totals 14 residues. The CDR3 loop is CASSMGQFNYGYTF. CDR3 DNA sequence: TGTGCCAGTAGTATGGGACAGTTTAACTATGGCTACACCTTC.

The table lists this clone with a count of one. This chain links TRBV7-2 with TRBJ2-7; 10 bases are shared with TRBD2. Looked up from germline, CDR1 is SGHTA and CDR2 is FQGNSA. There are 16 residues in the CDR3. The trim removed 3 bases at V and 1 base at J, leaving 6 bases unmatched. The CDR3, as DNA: TGTGCCAGCAGCTTGGGGACTAGCGTAACATCCTACGAGCAGTACTTC. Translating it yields CASSLGTSVTSYEQYF.

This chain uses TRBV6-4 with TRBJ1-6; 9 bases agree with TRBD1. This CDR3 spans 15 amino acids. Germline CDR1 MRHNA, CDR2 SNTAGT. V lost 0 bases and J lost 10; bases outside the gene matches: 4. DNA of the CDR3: TGTGCCAGCAGTGACTCGGGACAGGGAGGATCACCCCTCCACTTT. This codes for CASSDSGQGGSPLHF.

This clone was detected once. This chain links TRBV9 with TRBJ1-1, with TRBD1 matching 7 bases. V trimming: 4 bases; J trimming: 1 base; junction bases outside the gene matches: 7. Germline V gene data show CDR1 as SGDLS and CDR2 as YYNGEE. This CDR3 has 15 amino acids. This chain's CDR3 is CASSPSEGANTEAFF. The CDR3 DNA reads TGTGCCAGCAGCCCCAGCGAGGGGGCGAACACTGAAGCTTTCTTT.

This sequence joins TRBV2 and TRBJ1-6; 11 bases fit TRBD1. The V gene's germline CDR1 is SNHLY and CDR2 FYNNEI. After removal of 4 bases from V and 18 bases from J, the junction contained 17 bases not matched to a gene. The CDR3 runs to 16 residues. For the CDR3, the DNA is TGTGCCAGCAGTGCAAGCCTTTTTAACCGGGACAGGGGGTCCCACTTT. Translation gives CASSASLFNRDRGSHF.

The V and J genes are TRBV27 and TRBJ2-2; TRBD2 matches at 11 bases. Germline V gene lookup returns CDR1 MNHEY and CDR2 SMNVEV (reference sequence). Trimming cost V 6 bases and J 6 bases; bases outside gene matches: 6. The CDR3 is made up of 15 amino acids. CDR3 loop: CASSRASGRSGELFF. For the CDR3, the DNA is TGTGCCAGCAGCCGAGCTAGCGGGAGGTCCGGGGAGCTGTTTTTT.

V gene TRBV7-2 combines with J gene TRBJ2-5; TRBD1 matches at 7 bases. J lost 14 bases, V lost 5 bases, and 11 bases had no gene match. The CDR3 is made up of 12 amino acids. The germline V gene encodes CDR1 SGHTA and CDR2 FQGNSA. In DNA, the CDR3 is TGTGCCAGCAGCGATTACGGGACAGCCTTATACTTC. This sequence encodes CASSDYGTALYF.

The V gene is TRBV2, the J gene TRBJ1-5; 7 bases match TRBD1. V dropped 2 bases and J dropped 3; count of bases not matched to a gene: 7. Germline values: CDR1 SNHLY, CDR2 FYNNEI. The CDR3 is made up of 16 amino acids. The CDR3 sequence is CASSEKGARNNQPQHF. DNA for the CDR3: TGTGCCAGCAGTGAAAAGGGGGCAAGAAACAATCAGCCCCAGCATTTT.

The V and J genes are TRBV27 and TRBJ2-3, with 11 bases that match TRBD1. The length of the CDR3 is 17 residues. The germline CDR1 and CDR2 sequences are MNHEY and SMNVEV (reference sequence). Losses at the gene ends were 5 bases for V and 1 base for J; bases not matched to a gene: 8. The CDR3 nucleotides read TGTGCCAGCAGTATCATCCGGGGACAGGGGGGCACAGATACGCAGTATTTT. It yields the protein CASSIIRGQGGTDTQYF.

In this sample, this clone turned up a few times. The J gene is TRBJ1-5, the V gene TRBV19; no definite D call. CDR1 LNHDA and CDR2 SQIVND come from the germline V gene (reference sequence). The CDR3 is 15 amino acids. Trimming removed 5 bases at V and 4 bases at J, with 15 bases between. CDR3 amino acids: CASSPPMGRNQPQHF. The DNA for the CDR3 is TGTGCCAGTAGTCCCCCGATGGGGAGGAATCAGCCCCAGCATTTT.

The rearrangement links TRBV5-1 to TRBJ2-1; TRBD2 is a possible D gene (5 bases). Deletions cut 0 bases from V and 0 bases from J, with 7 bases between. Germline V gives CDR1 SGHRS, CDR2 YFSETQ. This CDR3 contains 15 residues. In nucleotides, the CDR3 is TGCGCCAGCAGCTTGGGAGGGATCTCCTACAATGAGCAGTTCTTC. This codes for CASSLGGISYNEQFF.

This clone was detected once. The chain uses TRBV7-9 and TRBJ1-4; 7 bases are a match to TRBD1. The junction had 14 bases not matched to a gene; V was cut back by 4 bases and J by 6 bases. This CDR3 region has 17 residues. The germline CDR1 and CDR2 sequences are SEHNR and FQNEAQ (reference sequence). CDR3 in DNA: TGTGCCAGCAGCTCACTATTCAAGACAGGGAGTGATGAAAAACTGTTTTTT. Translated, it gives CASSSLFKTGSDEKLFF.

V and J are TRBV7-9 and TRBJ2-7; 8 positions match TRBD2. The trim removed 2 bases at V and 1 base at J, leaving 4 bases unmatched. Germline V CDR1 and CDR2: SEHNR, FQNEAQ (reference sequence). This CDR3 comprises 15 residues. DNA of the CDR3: TGTGCCAGCAGCTTAAGCGGGAGAAGGTCCTACGAGCAGTACTTC. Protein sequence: CASSLSGRRSYEQYF.

CDR3 coding DNA: TGCGCCAGCAGACTAGCGGGAGGTCCTACAGATACGCAGTATTTT. Translated: CASRLAGGPTDTQYF. J is TRBJ2-3 and V is TRBV5-1, with 12 nucleotides matching TRBD2. Germline V lookup: CDR1 SGHRS, CDR2 YFSETQ. There are 15 residues in the CDR3. V lost 5 bases to trimming and J lost 3 bases; unmatched junction nucleotides: 4.

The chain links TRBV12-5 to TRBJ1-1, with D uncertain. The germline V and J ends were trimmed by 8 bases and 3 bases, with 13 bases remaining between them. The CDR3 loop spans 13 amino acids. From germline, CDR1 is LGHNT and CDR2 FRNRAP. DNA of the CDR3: TGTGCTAGTTCCGGGGAAGCGGACACTGAAGCTTTCTTT. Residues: CASSGEADTEAFF.

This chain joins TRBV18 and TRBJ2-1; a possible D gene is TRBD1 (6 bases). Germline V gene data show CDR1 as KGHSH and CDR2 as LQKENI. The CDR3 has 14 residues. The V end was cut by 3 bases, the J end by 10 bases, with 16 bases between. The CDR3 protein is CASSPQEQGREQFF. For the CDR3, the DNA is TGTGCCAGCTCACCTCAAGAACAGGGTCGCGAGCAGTTCTTC.